This passage covers 23 T cell receptor beta chains from one sample sequenced in a study of shared clonotypes between healthy human individuals. Naive CD8 cells comprised CD45RO-negative, CCR7-positively selected cells, excluding terminally differentiated effector memory CD45RA+ cells. TCRdb keeps only in-frame clones here, not all; method: immunoSEQ multiplex PCR. The data show over 2,000,000 clones, 93% seen once. The sequencing input was naive CD8+ T cells from PBMCs. The receptors originated from a man in his late teens or twenties in good health. Some clones in this sample may be carry-over from other donors' samples.

This chain connects TRBV19 to TRBJ2-1, with 9 bases matching TRBD2. CDR3 length: 17 amino acids. The V segment lost 2 bases and the J segment 0 bases; nucleotides outside the gene matches: 5. Looked up from germline, CDR1 is LNHDA and CDR2 is SQIVND (reference sequence). CDR3 sequence reads: CASSIPRSGSSYNEQFF. The DNA of the CDR3 is TGTGCCAGTAGTATACCTCGTAGCGGGAGCTCCTACAATGAGCAGTTCTTC.

To note about this clone: Other nucleotide sequences in the sample specify the same CDR3. The V call is TRBV6-1, the J call TRBJ2-3; D may match TRBD1 or TRBD2 (5 bases each). V was shortened by 0 bases and J by 2 bases, with 9 bases between the two germline ends. CDR3 size: 15 residues. Germline V CDR1 and CDR2: MNHNS, SASEGT. The DNA of the CDR3 is TGTGCCAGCAGTGAAGCGAGGGGTTACACAGATACGCAGTATTTT. It specifies CASSEARGYTDTQYF.

The J gene is TRBJ1-1, the V gene TRBV5-6; D call uncertain. Germline assignment: CDR1 SGHDT and CDR2 YYEEEE. Trimming removed 6 bases at V and 1 base at J, with 13 bases between. The CDR3 length is 14 residues. In nucleotides, the CDR3 is TGTGCCAGCACCCCTCAATGGGGGAACACTGAAGCTTTCTTT. The encoded protein is CASTPQWGNTEAFF.

The gene calls are TRBV4-3 and TRBJ1-3; D perhaps matches TRBD1 (5 bases). The CDR3 runs to 16 residues. Germline CDR1 and CDR2: LGHNA and YSLEER. V was shortened by 3 bases and J by 10 bases, with 22 bases between the two germline ends. The CDR3 DNA reads as TGCGCCAGCAGCCACGCTTCCAAGGATCCCTGGGGGACCATATATTTT. Its protein is CASSHASKDPWGTIYF.

The chain joins TRBV7-8 to TRBJ2-3; the D is unclear. The V end lost 1 base, the J end lost 0 bases, and 11 bases lay between the germline ends. The CDR3 consists of 16 residues. CDR1 is SGHVS and CDR2 is FQNEAQ in the germline V gene. For the CDR3, the DNA is TGTGCCAGCAGCTTAGTGGCGGCCGCTAGCACAGATACGCAGTATTTT. As protein: CASSLVAAASTDTQYF.

This clone has a single count. This sequence joins TRBV21-1 and TRBJ1-5. TRBV21-1 represents a pseudogene. This CDR3 is built from 13 residues. Here the CDR3 reads CASRNKRYQPQHF. The CDR3 coding sequence is TGTGCCAGCAGAAATAAGCGTTATCAGCCCCAGCATTTT.

This clone has just one count. The chain has TRBV27 and TRBJ2-7, with D unclear. V gave up 5 bases and J gave up 2 bases, with 19 bases separating them. Germline V gene lookup returns CDR1 MNHEY and CDR2 SMNVEV (reference sequence). The CDR3 covers 16 residues. The CDR3 protein is CASSPREVMGPYEQYF. Written as DNA, the CDR3 is TGTGCCAGCAGTCCCCGTGAGGTAATGGGCCCCTACGAGCAGTACTTC.

This sequence joins TRBV7-9 and TRBJ2-1, with D maybe TRBD2 (6 bases). The germline CDR1 and CDR2 sequences are SEHNR and FQNEAQ (reference sequence). This CDR3 contains 18 residues. Trimming shortened V by 2 bases and J by 4 bases, and 21 bases separated the two germline ends. CDR3 nucleotide sequence: TGTGCCAGCAGCTTACAGGCTAACGGGAGTCCGGGTTACAATGAGCAGTTCTTC. It codes for CASSLQANGSPGYNEQFF.

The V and J genes are TRBV4-1 and TRBJ2-1, with 10 bases aligning to TRBD2. The CDR3 covers 14 residues. From germline, CDR1 is MGHRA and CDR2 YSYEKL. V shed 4 bases and J 10 bases; nucleotides not matched to a gene: 7. CDR3 loop: CASSLFLAGEEQFF. The CDR3 DNA reads as TGCGCCAGCAGCCTGTTTCTAGCGGGAGAGGAGCAGTTCTTC.

Of note for this clone: Other DNA sequences in this sample translate to the same CDR3. The chain uses TRBV5-1 and TRBJ2-7, with 7 bases aligning to TRBD1. This CDR3 is built from 15 residues. The germline V gene has CDR1 SGHRS and CDR2 YFSETQ. With 0 bases clipped from V and 4 bases from J, the junction kept 7 bases outside the gene matches. In DNA form, the CDR3 reads TGCGCCAGCAGCTTGGAACCAGGGGGTGGTTACGAGCAGTACTTC. The encoded protein is CASSLEPGGGYEQYF.

The chain recombines TRBV27 with TRBJ2-1, with D hard to call. The V gene lost 7 bases and the J gene lost 2 bases, with 9 bases spanning the gap. This CDR3 contains 13 residues. Germline CDR1 is MNHEY and CDR2 is SMNVEV (reference sequence). CDR3 region: CASTSAPYNEQFF. The DNA for the CDR3 is TGTGCCAGCACCTCAGCCCCCTACAATGAGCAGTTCTTC.

The rearrangement links TRBV27 to TRBJ1-2, with 9 bases lining up with TRBD1. The germline V gene encodes CDR1 MNHEY and CDR2 SMNVEV (reference sequence). The CDR3 has 13 residues. Trimming took 3 bases from V and 9 from J; bases not matched to a gene: 5. The CDR3 loop is CASSFGTGRSYTF. For the CDR3, the DNA is TGTGCCAGCAGTTTCGGGACAGGGAGAAGCTACACCTTC.

The J gene is TRBJ2-1, the V gene TRBV5-4; D is unresolved. Germline V gene sequence: CDR1 SGHNT, CDR2 YYREEE (reference sequence). The CDR3 runs 16 residues. With 4 bases removed from V and 4 bases from J, the gap between germline ends came to 18 bases. DNA for the CDR3: TGTGCCAGCAGCCTATTGACGGGCGACCTTTACAATGAGCAGTTCTTC. Protein: CASSLLTGDLYNEQFF.

This sequence joins TRBV28 and TRBJ2-5, with D unclear. The germline CDR1 and CDR2 sequences are MDHEN and SYDVKM. Trimming left V 3 bases short and J 4 bases short, with 12 bases between. The CDR3 totals 14 residues. CDR3 nucleotide sequence: TGTGCCAGCAGTTTTTATTCCCAACGAGAGACCCAGTACTTC. Protein product: CASSFYSQRETQYF.

In its sample, this clone was seen once. The CDR3, as DNA: TGCAGCGTTGTAGGACTAGCGGGAGGGCAAGAGACCCAGTACTTC. Residues: CSVVGLAGGQETQYF. This chain joins TRBV29-1 and TRBJ2-5, with TRBD2 identical over 15 bases. The length of the CDR3 is 15 residues. Germline assignment: CDR1 SQVTM and CDR2 ANQGSEA. J gave up 2 bases and V 4 bases, and 2 bases lay outside the gene matches. The variable domain in full, with the rest retrieved from reference TRBV29-1 and TRBJ2-5, is SAVISQKPSRDICQRGTSLTIQCQVDSQVTMMFWYRQQPGQSLTLIATANQGSEATYESGFVIDKFPISRPNLTFSTLTVSNMSPEDSSIYLCSVVGLAGGQETQYFGPGTRLLVL.

The CDR3 DNA reads as TGTGCCAGCAGCGTAGCTACAACGATTAGCACAGATACGCAGTATTTT. Its translation: CASSVATTISTDTQYF. The rearrangement joins TRBV9 to TRBJ2-3; D not resolved. The CDR3 is 16 residues long. Germline loops: CDR1 SGDLS, CDR2 YYNGEE. V gave up 0 bases and J gave up 0 bases, with 11 bases separating them.

The chain employs TRBV2 and TRBJ2-5, with D possibly TRBD2 on 6 matching bases. With 3 bases removed from V and 2 bases from J, the gap between germline ends came to 10 bases. The CDR3 runs to 14 residues. Germline values: CDR1 SNHLY, CDR2 FYNNEI. The CDR3 loop reads CASSDIGGQETQYF. The CDR3 DNA follows: TGTGCCAGCAGTGATATTGGGGGGCAAGAGACCCAGTACTTC.

The chain is built from TRBV11-1 and TRBJ2-1, with TRBD1 identical over 10 bases. Germline CDR1 and CDR2: SGHAT and FQDESV (reference sequence). This CDR3 spans 14 amino acids. The trim removed 5 bases at V and 9 bases at J, leaving 7 bases unmatched. The CDR3 sequence: CASSRGQGPSEQFF. CDR3 coding DNA: TGTGCCAGCAGCCGGGGACAGGGGCCGAGTGAGCAGTTCTTC.

The CDR3 nucleotides are TGTGCCAGTAATGAGCGGGGAAGGGATTCCGAGCAGTACTTC. Protein product: CASNERGRDSEQYF. The genes are TRBV19 and TRBJ2-7; 7 nucleotides align to TRBD2. The trim removed 7 bases at V and 6 bases at J, leaving 12 bases unmatched. This CDR3 has 14 residues. From germline, CDR1 is LNHDA and CDR2 SQIVND (reference sequence).

The chain carries TRBV29-1 and TRBJ2-1, with D perhaps TRBD2 (6 bases). V was cut by 3 bases and J by 3 bases, with 12 bases left in between. This CDR3 spans 14 amino acids. Per germline, CDR1 SQVTM and CDR2 ANQGSEA. DNA of the CDR3: TGCAGCGTTGATGGGGGGACGAACTACAATGAGCAGTTCTTC. Translating it yields CSVDGGTNYNEQFF.

This chain links TRBV28 with TRBJ2-7, with TRBD2 matching 9 bases. CDR1 MDHEN and CDR2 SYDVKM come from the germline V gene. The CDR3 covers 20 residues. V lost 2 bases, J lost 0 bases, and 17 bases stayed unmatched. The CDR3 coding sequence is TGTGCCAGCAGTTTAAGCCTAAGTGGGGAAAGGACTAGCGTCTCCTACGAGCAGTACTTC. This codes for CASSLSLSGERTSVSYEQYF.

The chain employs TRBV5-6 and TRBJ2-7; the match to TRBD1 covers 8 bases. This CDR3 is 15 amino acids long. Germline loops: CDR1 SGHDT, CDR2 YYEEEE. J was trimmed by 3 bases and V by 2 bases; bases with no gene match: 7. For the CDR3, the DNA is TGTGCCAGCAGCTTCGGGACAGGACGTCACTACGAGCAGTACTTC. Protein: CASSFGTGRHYEQYF.

V and J are TRBV12-5 and TRBJ1-1; D is perhaps TRBD1 (5 bases). This CDR3 is built from 13 residues. Germline values: CDR1 LGHNT, CDR2 FRNRAP. V gave up 5 bases and J gave up 4 bases, with 11 bases separating them. CDR3 residues: CASGGTDVTEAFF. CDR3 bases: TGTGCTAGTGGTGGGACGGACGTCACTGAAGCTTTCTTT.